The clone carrying this TCR beta chain showed up just a few times. Its matching antigen is unknown. This specimen comes from a study of CD8 T cells in ankylosing spondylitis. The CDR3 runs to 14 residues. The germline V gene has CDR1 SNHLY and CDR2 FYNNEI. Trimming left V 3 bases short and J 8 bases short, with 16 bases between. The authors made TCR beta libraries by quantitative 5'-RACE with molecular barcodes. TCRdb processed the 5' RACE reads anew with MiXCR; each CDR3 protein has one entry. The data contain about 160,000 distinct CDR3 sequences, around a tenth of them singletons. Study results and caveats: Disease-associated clones were reportedly significantly overrepresented in matched ankylosing spondylitis synovial fluid.

The TCR comes from a female donor with ankylosing spondylitis or in good health (not recorded which). The sequencing sample was made of blood, either unsorted or a sorted T cell fraction (not recorded which). V and J are TRBV2 and TRBJ1-2; D is possibly TRBD1 (6 bases). The CDR3 coding sequence is TGTGCCAGCAGTGAGTTGACAGGTCCCCAAGGCTACACCTTC. It codes for CASSELTGPQGYTF.